These 9 T cell receptor beta chains share one sample of origin, sequenced in a study of blood T cells in healthy people across ages. The use of a sample-barcoded 5' primer and a J-beta primer mix characterized a second PCR of roughly 7 to 11 cycles. Using its own MiXCR run on the 5' RACE reads, TCRdb lists one record per CDR3 protein. The sample consists of around 1,800,000 distinct CDR3 sequences, about 39% of them appearing once. The sample comprised blood. Every receptor here comes from a human donor in good health.

The chain combines TRBV7-2 with TRBJ2-7; 7 bases are a match to TRBD1. CDR3 length equals 15 residues. Germline V gene lookup returns CDR1 SGHTA and CDR2 FQGNSA. Trimming cost V 5 bases and J 2 bases; bases outside gene matches: 9. The CDR3 protein is CASSQIVQGPYEQYF. The DNA for the CDR3 is TGTGCCAGCAGCCAGATCGTACAGGGGCCCTACGAGCAGTACTTC.

The table lists this clonotype with a count of one. V usage is TRBV15 and J usage is TRBJ2-5; 7 nucleotides line up with TRBD2. Germline V gene sequence: CDR1 LNHNV, CDR2 YYDKDF (reference sequence). The CDR3 sequence is 14 residues long. V gave up 0 bases and J gave up 11 bases; unmatched junction bases: 9. CDR3 nucleotide sequence: TGTGCCACCAGCAGAGATGTGGGGAGGGCACAGCAGTACTTC. Translating gives CATSRDVGRAQQYF.

This rearrangement joins TRBV4-3 to TRBJ2-4, with 11 bases fitting TRBD1. The J call may not be correct, given that the DNA end is closer to TRBJ2-7. The CDR3 runs 18 residues. Germline loops: CDR1 LGHNA, CDR2 YSLEER. CDR3 nucleotides: TGCGCCAGCAGCCAAGACCGTTCCCGGGACAGGGGGAGCTACGAGCAGTACTTC. It is translated as CASSQDRSRDRGSYEQYF.

This sequence joins TRBV7-3 and TRBJ2-1, with D perhaps assigned TRBD1 or TRBD2 (5 bases each). The J call is in doubt because the DNA end fits TRBJ2-7 better. The CDR3 totals 15 residues. Germline V gene lookup returns CDR1 SGHTA and CDR2 FQGTGA. The CDR3 spells CASSPRVLGDYEQYF. In DNA, the CDR3 is TGTGCCAGCAGCCCGCGGGTCTTAGGGGACTACGAGCAGTACTTC.

The rearrangement links TRBV12-3 or TRBV12-4 to TRBJ2-1; D unresolved. The CDR3 has 15 residues. V lost 7 bases and J 4 bases, leaving 17 bases between the germline ends. In DNA, the CDR3 is TGTGCCAGCACCTCCAACATAAACAAGTACAATGAGCAGTTCTTC. This encodes CASTSNINKYNEQFF.

The gene calls are TRBV2 and TRBJ2-3; no firm D call. The CDR3 length is 13 residues. The V gene lost 8 bases and the J gene lost 2 bases, with 11 bases spanning the gap. CDR1 SNHLY and CDR2 FYNNEI come from the germline V gene. The CDR3 sequence is CASDAMPTDTQYF. The DNA for the CDR3 is TGTGCCAGCGATGCAATGCCCACAGATACGCAGTATTTT.

This clonotype was detected only a few times. This chain uses TRBV4-3 with TRBJ2-7; TRBD2 matches at 9 bases. This CDR3 comprises 15 residues. Trimming cost V 0 bases and J 4 bases; bases outside gene matches: 4. Germline V gene sequence: CDR1 LGHNA, CDR2 YSLEER. CDR3 DNA: TGCGCCAGCAGCCAAGAAGTTAGCGGGGGTTACGAGCAGTACTTC. Translation: CASSQEVSGGYEQYF.

The V gene is TRBV7-9, the J gene TRBJ1-1; D gene uncertain. V lost 2 bases, J lost 3 bases, and 7 bases lay in between. The CDR3 consists of 13 residues. CDR1 is SEHNR, CDR2 FQNEAQ, per germline (reference sequence). The CDR3 bases are TGTGCCAGCAGCTTAACGGTTGACACTGAAGCTTTCTTT. This codes for CASSLTVDTEAFF.

This clonotype has more than one count but fewer than ten. V usage is TRBV12-3 or TRBV12-4 and J usage is TRBJ1-2; possible D gene TRBD1, 6 bases. The germline V and J ends were trimmed by 8 bases and 12 bases, with 25 bases remaining between them. The CDR3 totals 14 residues. In DNA, the CDR3 is TGTGCCAGCGGTTCCTTGGGGGGGCCAGGACGCCACACCTTC. Protein product: CASGSLGGPGRHTF.